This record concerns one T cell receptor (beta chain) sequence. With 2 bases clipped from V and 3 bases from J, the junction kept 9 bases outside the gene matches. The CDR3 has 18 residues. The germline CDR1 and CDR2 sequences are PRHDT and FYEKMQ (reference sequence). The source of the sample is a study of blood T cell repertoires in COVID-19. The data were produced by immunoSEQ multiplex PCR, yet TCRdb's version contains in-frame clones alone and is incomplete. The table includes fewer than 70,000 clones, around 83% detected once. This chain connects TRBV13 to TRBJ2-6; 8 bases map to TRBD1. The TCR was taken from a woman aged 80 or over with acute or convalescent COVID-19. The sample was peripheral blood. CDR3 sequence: CASSLRAGGAYGANVLTF. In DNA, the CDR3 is TGTGCCAGCAGCTTAAGGGCAGGGGGCGCTTATGGGGCCAACGTCCTGACTTTC. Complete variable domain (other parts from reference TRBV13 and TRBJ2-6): AAGVIQSPRHLIKEKRETATLKCYPIPRHDTVYWYQQGPGQDPQFLISFYEKMQSDKGSIPDRFSAQQFSDYHSELNMSSLELGDSALYFCASSLRAGGAYGANVLTFGAGSRLTVL.